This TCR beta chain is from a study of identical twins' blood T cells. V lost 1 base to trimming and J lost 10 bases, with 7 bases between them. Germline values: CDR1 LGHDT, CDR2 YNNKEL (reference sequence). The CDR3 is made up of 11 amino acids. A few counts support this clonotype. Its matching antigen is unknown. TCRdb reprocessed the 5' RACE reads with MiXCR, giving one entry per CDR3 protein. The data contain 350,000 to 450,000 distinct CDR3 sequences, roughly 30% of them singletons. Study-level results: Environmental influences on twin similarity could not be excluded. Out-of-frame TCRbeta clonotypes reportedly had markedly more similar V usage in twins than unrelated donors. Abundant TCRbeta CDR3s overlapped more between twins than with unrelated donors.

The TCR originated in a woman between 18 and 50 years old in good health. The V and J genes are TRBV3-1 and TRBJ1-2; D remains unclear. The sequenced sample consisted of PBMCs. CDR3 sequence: CASSQGLSYTF. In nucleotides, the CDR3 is TGTGCCAGCAGCCAAGGGTTATCCTACACCTTC.